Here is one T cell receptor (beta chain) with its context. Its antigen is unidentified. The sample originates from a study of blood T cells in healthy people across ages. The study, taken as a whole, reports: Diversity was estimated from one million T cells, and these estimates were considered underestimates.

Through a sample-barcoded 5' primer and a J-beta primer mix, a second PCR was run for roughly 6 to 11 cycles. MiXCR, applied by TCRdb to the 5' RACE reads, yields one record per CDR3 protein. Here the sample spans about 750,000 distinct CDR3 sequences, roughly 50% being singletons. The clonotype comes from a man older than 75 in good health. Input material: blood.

The DNA of the CDR3 is TGTGCCAGCAACCCTGGGCTCCCGGGCAATCAGCCCCAGCATTTT. This codes for CASNPGLPGNQPQHF. The chain is built from TRBV12-3 or TRBV12-4 and TRBJ1-5, with no clear D. The CDR3 contains 15 residues. Trimming shortened V by 7 bases and J by 2 bases, and 15 bases separated the two germline ends.